A single sample gave rise to the 23 T cell receptor beta chains below, sequenced in a study of cytomegalovirus exposure and HLA in healthy donors. Both 60 Vbeta primers and 13 Jbeta primers went into the PCR. Data came from immunoSEQ multiplex PCR; TCRdb stores just in-frame clones and leaves some out. Of about 62,000 clones detected, about 77% appear once; the ten largest clones hold about 9.6%. Input material: PBMCs. These receptors all come from a man aged 40-49 years in good health and CMV-seronegative.

This chain links TRBV6-1 with TRBJ1-2; TRBD1 matches 7 bases. Germline CDR1 reads MNHNS; CDR2 reads SASEGT. CDR3 length equals 14 residues. V was clipped by 1 base and J by 9 bases; unmatched bases: 8. DNA of the CDR3: TGTGCCAGCAGTGAAGTGGGACAGTCTATGAGCTACACCTTC. It encodes CASSEVGQSMSYTF.

The genes are TRBV5-6 and TRBJ1-1; TRBD1 matches at 7 bases. The CDR3 is made up of 13 amino acids. J gave up 5 bases and V 5 bases, and 6 bases lay outside the gene matches. The V gene's germline CDR1 is SGHDT and CDR2 YYEEEE. The CDR3 DNA sequence: TGTGCCAGCAGTAGGGCAGGGGGAACTGAAGCTTTCTTT. Protein product: CASSRAGGTEAFF.

This clone has just a few counts. The chain combines TRBV7-9 with TRBJ2-1, with 8 bases identical to TRBD2. Germline CDR1 and CDR2: SEHNR and FQNEAQ (reference sequence). CDR3 length: 18 residues. V dropped 4 bases and J dropped 3; count of bases not matched to a gene: 14. The CDR3 DNA is TGTGCCAGCAGCTCCCCGACTGGCGGGGGGCTCTACTACAATGAGCAGTTCTTC. Its protein product is CASSSPTGGGLYYNEQFF.

The DNA for the CDR3 is TGCGCCAGCAGGGTAGGGGCTAACTATGGCTACACCTTC. Protein product: CASRVGANYGYTF. The rearrangement links TRBV5-1 to TRBJ1-2; a weak D match, TRBD1 (5 bases). Germline V gene data show CDR1 as SGHRS and CDR2 as YFSETQ. The CDR3 contains 13 residues. The germline V and J ends were trimmed by 5 bases and 0 bases, with 8 bases remaining between them.

The V and J genes are TRBV10-3 and TRBJ1-1; TRBD1 matches 7 bases. This CDR3 spans 12 amino acids. Germline CDR1 reads ENHRY; CDR2 reads SYGVKD. The J segment lost 5 bases and the V segment lost 6 bases, leaving 3 bases of the junction unmatched. In nucleotides, the CDR3 is TGTGCCATCAGGCCAGGGGGAACTGAAGCTTTCTTT. It yields the protein CAIRPGGTEAFF.

CDR3 in amino acids: CASGLYSGTPGETQYF. The CDR3 DNA reads as TGTGCTAGTGGTTTGTACAGCGGGACCCCCGGGGAGACCCAGTACTTC. The chain combines TRBV12-5 with TRBJ2-5; 7 bases fit TRBD2. After removal of 2 bases from V and 5 bases from J, the junction contained 11 bases not matched to a gene. Germline V gene sequence: CDR1 LGHNT, CDR2 FRNRAP. The CDR3 runs to 16 residues.

This chain uses TRBV18 with TRBJ2-7, with a possible D match to TRBD1 (5 bases). Germline CDR1 KGHSH, CDR2 LQKENI. With 3 bases removed from V and 7 bases from J, the gap between germline ends came to 13 bases. This CDR3 is 13 amino acids long. Written as DNA, the CDR3 is TGTGCCAGCTCACCCGCGGCAGGGATGGAGCAGTACTTC. Amino acids: CASSPAAGMEQYF.

This chain uses TRBV7-2 with TRBJ2-1, with TRBD2 matching over 15 bases. Germline loops: CDR1 SGHTA, CDR2 FQGNSA. The V segment lost 5 bases and the J segment 4 bases; nucleotides outside the gene matches: 9. The CDR3 length is 18 residues. CDR3 in DNA: TGTGCCAGCAGCCAACCGGGACTAGCGGGGGGCGCTTACAATGAGCAGTTCTTC. This gives the protein CASSQPGLAGGAYNEQFF.

This chain connects TRBV7-9 to TRBJ1-6; 7 bases agree with TRBD1. Germline values: CDR1 SEHNR, CDR2 FQNEAQ (reference sequence). This CDR3 has 14 amino acids. V lost 7 bases to trimming and J lost 7 bases; unmatched junction nucleotides: 7. The CDR3 coding sequence is TGTGCCAGCAACGACAGGGAGAGAAATTCACCCCTCCACTTT. This gives the protein CASNDRERNSPLHF.

The chain links TRBV6-1 to TRBJ1-6, with TRBD1 identical over 7 bases. CDR1 is MNHNS and CDR2 is SASEGT in the germline V gene. V lost 7 bases and J lost 4; bases outside the gene matches: 4. The CDR3 sequence is 14 residues long. CDR3 bases: TGTGCCAGCACCGGGACAGCTTATAATTCACCCCTCCACTTT. This sequence encodes CASTGTAYNSPLHF.

This chain links TRBV15 with TRBJ2-7; D is unclear. The germline V gene encodes CDR1 LNHNV and CDR2 YYDKDF (reference sequence). V lost 0 bases, J lost 6 bases, and 12 bases lay in between. The CDR3 loop spans 14 amino acids. Here the CDR3 reads CATSRDSGRSEQYF. The DNA of the CDR3 is TGTGCCACCAGCAGAGACTCTGGGCGATCCGAGCAGTACTTC. Together with reference TRBV15 and TRBJ2-7, the CDR3 gives the full variable domain: DAMVIQNPRYQVTQFGKPVTLSCSQTLNHNVMYWYQQKSSQAPKLLFHYYDKDFNNEADTPDNFQSRRPNTSFCFLDIRSPGLGDTAMYLCATSRDSGRSEQYFGPGTRLTVT.

CDR3 nucleotide sequence: TGTGCCAGCAGTATGCGGACAGGGAGCAATCAGCCCCAGCATTTT. Amino acids: CASSMRTGSNQPQHF. The chain joins TRBV6-1 to TRBJ1-5, with 8 bases aligning to TRBD1. Germline CDR1 and CDR2: MNHNS and SASEGT. J gave up 1 base and V 5 bases, and 4 bases lay outside the gene matches. The CDR3 extends over 15 amino acids.

This clone was seen a handful of times. This chain uses TRBV28 with TRBJ1-4; TRBD1 matches 11 bases. The CDR3 covers 16 residues. After removal of 5 bases from V and 6 bases from J, the junction contained 8 bases not matched to a gene. CDR1 is MDHEN and CDR2 is SYDVKM in the germline V gene. CDR3 residues: CASSTGTGGQDEKLFF. The CDR3 nucleotides are TGTGCCAGCAGTACTGGGACAGGGGGTCAGGATGAAAAACTGTTTTTT.

The chain recombines TRBV19 with TRBJ1-1; 8 nucleotides match TRBD1. J lost 1 base, V lost 9 bases, and 4 bases had no gene match. Germline V gives CDR1 LNHDA, CDR2 SQIVND (reference sequence). The CDR3 contains 13 residues. The CDR3 protein is CASSGGQNTEAFF. CDR3 bases: TGTGCCAGCTCAGGGGGCCAGAACACTGAAGCTTTCTTT.

In its sample, this clone was seen once. V is TRBV28 and J is TRBJ2-5; unclear D gene. With the DNA end fitting TRBJ2-7 better, the J assignment may be wrong. The CDR3 spans 13 residues. CDR1 is MDHEN, CDR2 SYDVKM, per germline. The CDR3 loop is CASSLLSPYEQYF. In DNA, the CDR3 is TGTGCCAGCAGTCTACTAAGTCCCTACGAGCAGTACTTC.

DNA of the CDR3: TGTGCCAGTAGTATTGGGACAGGGGTGAACACTGAAGCTTTCTTT. Translated: CASSIGTGVNTEAFF. The rearrangement links TRBV19 to TRBJ1-1; TRBD1 agrees at 10 bases. The V gene end was trimmed by 3 bases and the J gene end by 0 bases; junction bases not matched to a gene: 1. The germline CDR1 and CDR2 sequences are LNHDA and SQIVND (reference sequence). The CDR3 has 15 residues.

The rearrangement links TRBV29-1 to TRBJ2-1; the match to TRBD2 covers 9 bases. Looked up from germline, CDR1 is SQVTM and CDR2 is ANQGSEA. This CDR3 spans 11 amino acids. The ends lost 7 bases at V and 12 bases at J; junction bases unmatched: 7. The CDR3 spells CSGLTSGAQFF. The CDR3 DNA follows: TGCAGCGGCCTGACTAGCGGAGCGCAGTTCTTC.

With respect to this clone: A junction boundary mismatches the germline segment, possibly from a read error. The sample carries other DNA sequences with the same CDR3. CDR3 sequence reads: CAISGTGETYEQYF. CDR3 in DNA: TGTGCCATTAGTGGGACAGGGGAAACCTACGAGCAGTACTTC. This sequence joins TRBV10-3 and TRBJ2-7; 10 bases match TRBD1. Per the germline V gene, CDR1 is ENHRY and CDR2 is SYGVKD. The CDR3 has 14 amino acids.

A few counts support this clone. The chain joins TRBV5-1 to TRBJ1-2; 7 bases are shared with TRBD1. CDR1 and CDR2 (germline): SGHRS, YFSETQ. V trimming: 5 bases; J trimming: 6 bases; junction bases outside the gene matches: 10. This CDR3 is built from 14 residues. CDR3 residues: CASSSGQLIHGYTF. CDR3 nucleotides: TGCGCCAGCAGTTCGGGACAGCTTATCCATGGCTACACCTTC.

The chain has TRBV25-1 and TRBJ1-2, with D perhaps matching TRBD1 (5 bases). Germline V gene sequence: CDR1 MGHDK, CDR2 SYGVNS. Trimming shortened V by 8 bases and J by 6 bases, and 13 bases separated the two germline ends. The CDR3 sequence is 12 residues long. CDR3: CASGRDGHGYTF. The CDR3 coding sequence is TGTGCCAGCGGGAGGGACGGCCATGGCTACACCTTC.

In its sample, this clone was seen once. The sample holds other DNA sequences that translate to the same CDR3. The chain joins TRBV11-3 to TRBJ2-4; 7 nucleotides line up with TRBD1. J was trimmed by 1 base and V by 0 bases; bases with no gene match: 6. Germline values: CDR1 SGHNT, CDR2 YENEEA. The CDR3 totals 17 residues. The CDR3 spells CASSLDPPTGAKNIQYF. In nucleotides, the CDR3 is TGTGCCAGCAGCTTAGATCCCCCGACAGGGGCCAAAAACATTCAGTACTTC.

The rearrangement uses TRBV4-1 and TRBJ2-1; 11 bases match TRBD2. Germline CDR1 is MGHRA and CDR2 is YSYEKL. CDR3 length: 17 amino acids. The J segment lost 8 bases and the V segment lost 1 base, leaving 10 bases of the junction unmatched. The CDR3 sequence: CASSQAPLAGVIYEQFF. CDR3 DNA: TGCGCCAGCAGCCAAGCCCCACTAGCGGGAGTTATCTATGAGCAGTTCTTC.

The V and J genes are TRBV19 and TRBJ1-1, with 8 bases matching TRBD1. Germline CDR1 is LNHDA and CDR2 is SQIVND (reference sequence). J lost 3 bases, V lost 5 bases, and 8 bases had no gene match. The CDR3 length is 15 residues. The CDR3 here is CASSEDLTGDTEAFF. DNA of the CDR3: TGTGCCAGTAGTGAAGACCTGACAGGGGACACTGAAGCTTTCTTT. The complete variable domain, with remaining parts taken from reference TRBV19 and TRBJ1-1, reads DGGITQSPKYLFRKEGQNVTLSCEQNLNHDAMYWYRQDPGQGLRLIYYSQIVNDFQKGDIAEGYSVSREKKESFPLTVTSAQKNPTAFYLCASSEDLTGDTEAFFGQGTRLTVV.